This T cell receptor (beta chain) is from a study of OX40 agonist ivuxolimab in advanced cancers. Background on the study: Every 2 weeks, patients received ivuxolimab intravenously, dosed at 0.01 to 10 mg/kg.

Germline V gene data show CDR1 as MNHNS and CDR2 as SASEGT. This CDR3 region has 13 residues. The V gene end was trimmed by 7 bases and the J gene end by 5 bases; junction bases not matched to a gene: 5. Generated by immunoSEQ multiplex PCR, the TCRdb table keeps only in-frame clones and is missing some. The sample has 43,000 or so clones; about 83% are singletons. Sample share makes this clone medium-sized. This material consisted of CD4+ or CD8+ T cells sorted from blood, taken in a trial of the OX40 agonist ivuxolimab. The rearrangement joins TRBV6-1 to TRBJ1-1; 9 nucleotides agree with TRBD1. The sequence came from an adult with an advanced solid tumor such as melanoma, head and neck, liver or kidney cancer. CDR3 amino acids: CASNKQGATEAFF. CDR3 nucleotide sequence: TGTGCCAGCAACAAACAGGGGGCAACTGAAGCTTTCTTT.